Described below is a single T cell receptor beta chain sequence and its context. Its matching antigen is unknown. This specimen comes from a study of cytomegalovirus exposure and HLA in healthy donors. Study as a whole: An early release of data contained approximately 85 million unique TCRs, which came from HLA-typed donors. Points from the study as a whole: Some V segments could not be told apart, so they were left out, TRBV6-2 and TRBV6-3 among them. Three CMV-associated chains proved CMV antigen-specific in vitro.

The V gene lost 3 bases and the J gene lost 2 bases, with 20 bases spanning the gap. The CDR3 runs to 17 residues. Looked up from germline, CDR1 is MNHEY and CDR2 is SMNVEV (reference sequence). PCR involved 60 Vbeta and 13 Jbeta primers. Libraries were prepared by immunoSEQ multiplex PCR; TCRdb keeps only in-frame clonotypes and omits some of them. The sample contains about 150,000 clones, approximately 80% of which appear only once. The sample taken for sequencing was PBMCs. The chain combines TRBV27 with TRBJ2-7, with D possibly being TRBD2 (6 bases). This clonotype was sampled from a woman aged 40 to 49 in good health and CMV-seropositive. CDR3: CASSFLPYGTQAYEQYF. DNA for the CDR3: TGTGCCAGCAGTTTTCTCCCCTACGGGACTCAGGCCTACGAGCAGTACTTC.